The T cell receptor beta chain under discussion was sequenced for a study of shared clonotypes between healthy human individuals. Points from the study as a whole: The study drew on few donors, limiting represented genetic and exposure-history diversity.

Assay used: immunoSEQ multiplex PCR; TCRdb lists only in-frame clones, some missing. This table has roughly 1 million clones, around 75% appearing once. The germline CDR1 and CDR2 sequences are MNHNS and SASEGT. The CDR3 is made up of 13 amino acids. Trimming removed 9 bases from V and 7 bases from J; junction bases left unmatched: 11. This clone has a count of ten or more. Antigen unknown. V usage is TRBV6-1 and J usage is TRBJ2-7; 8 bases fit TRBD2. This TCR was recovered from a man between 18 and 35 years old in good health. The material sequenced was memory CD4+ T cells sorted from blood. Regarding subset: CD45RA-negative fraction. The CDR3 loop reads CASLIGGAKEQYF. CDR3 nucleotide sequence: TGTGCCAGTTTGATCGGGGGGGCCAAGGAGCAGTACTTC.